These T cell receptor beta chains were read from a single sample in a study of CD8+ T cells in alopecia areata. Profiling relied on immunoSEQ multiplex PCR, and the TCRdb table lists in-frame clones only, not all of them. The table shows 120,000 or so clones, with roughly 58% occurring only once. Sequences were derived from CD4+ T cells sorted from blood, sampled at week 0. All receptors come from a human donor with alopecia areata. Both conserved end residues are part of each CDR3. The D gene is left open where the match is weak. Size tells how often a clone was seen (once, few, many) or the class of an expanded clone, and some rows leave it out.

clone size: -; D gene: TRBD1; V gene: TRBV19; J gene: TRBJ2-3; CDR3 DNA: TGTGCCAGTAACGCACAGGGGGCGGGCACAGATACGCAGTATTTT; CDR3 protein: CASNAQGAGTDTQYF
clone size: -; D gene: -; V gene: TRBV14; J gene: TRBJ2-7; CDR3 DNA: TGTGCCAGCAGCCAGTCGTACCACGAGCAGTACTTC; CDR3 protein: CASSQSYHEQYF
clone size: -; D gene: -; V gene: TRBV5-4; J gene: TRBJ2-7; CDR3 DNA: TGTGCCAGCAGCTTGGATGGGTCAGGGCCCTCCTCCTACGAGCAGTACTTC; CDR3 protein: CASSLDGSGPSSYEQYF
clone size: -; D gene: -; V gene: TRBV7-9; J gene: TRBJ1-6; CDR3 DNA: TGTGCCAGCAGCCCCGAGAGGACAGTAAATTCACCCCTCCACTTT; CDR3 protein: CASSPERTVNSPLHF
clone size: -; D gene: -; V gene: TRBV7-2; J gene: TRBJ2-5; CDR3 DNA: TGTGCCAGCAGCTTGGGACTTGAGGGGTTACAAGAGACCCAGTACTTC; CDR3 protein: CASSLGLEGLQETQYF
clone size: -; D gene: -; V gene: TRBV4-3; J gene: TRBJ2-7; CDR3 DNA: TGCGCCAGCAGCCAGAGGGCACTCCAGAGCTCCTACGAGCAGTACTTC; CDR3 protein: CASSQRALQSSYEQYF
clone size: few; D gene: TRBD1; V gene: TRBV30; J gene: TRBJ2-7; CDR3 DNA: TGTGCCTGGAGTAGCGGACGGACAGGCGTTTCCTACGAGCAGTACTTC; CDR3 protein: CAWSSGRTGVSYEQYF
clone size: once; D gene: -; V gene: TRBV7-3; J gene: TRBJ2-3; CDR3 DNA: TGTGCCAGCAGCTTTACCCGGGACACATACACAGATACGCAGTATTTT; CDR3 protein: CASSFTRDTYTDTQYF
clone size: once; D gene: TRBD1; V gene: TRBV5-6; J gene: TRBJ1-4; CDR3 DNA: TGTGCCAGCAGCCGCAAGACAGGGGGTGATGAAAAACTGTTTTTT; CDR3 protein: CASSRKTGGDEKLFF
clone size: -; D gene: -; V gene: TRBV4-1; J gene: TRBJ2-2; CDR3 DNA: TGCGCCAGCAGCCAAGATCGGTGGCAAAGGGAGCTGTTTTTT; CDR3 protein: CASSQDRWQRELFF
clone size: few; D gene: TRBD2; V gene: TRBV7-2; J gene: TRBJ2-7; CDR3 DNA: TGTGCCAGCAGCTTGTGGCTCGACAGCGGGGGGTCCTACGAGCAGTACTTC; CDR3 protein: CASSLWLDSGGSYEQYF
clone size: -; D gene: TRBD1; V gene: TRBV5-1; J gene: TRBJ2-5; CDR3 DNA: TGCGCCAGCAGCCCTGACAGGGTTGAGACCCAGTACTTC; CDR3 protein: CASSPDRVETQYF
clone size: -; D gene: TRBD2; V gene: TRBV4-1; J gene: TRBJ2-7; CDR3 DNA: TGCGCCAGCAGCCAAGATACGACTAGCGGGGCGGACTACGAGCAGTACTTC; CDR3 protein: CASSQDTTSGADYEQYF
clone size: -; D gene: TRBD1; V gene: TRBV4-3; J gene: TRBJ1-4; CDR3 DNA: TGCGCCAGCAGCCGAGTACAGGGGTGGGAAAAACTGTTTTTT; CDR3 protein: CASSRVQGWEKLFF
clone size: -; D gene: TRBD2; V gene: TRBV5-1; J gene: TRBJ2-3; CDR3 DNA: TGCGCCAGCAGCTTGGGACTAGCGGTTAGCACAGATACGCAGTATTTT; CDR3 protein: CASSLGLAVSTDTQYF
clone size: -; D gene: -; V gene: TRBV11-2; J gene: TRBJ2-1; CDR3 DNA: TGTGCCAGCAGCTTCTTGGGTTCGAGCGATGAGCAGTTCTTC; CDR3 protein: CASSFLGSSDEQFF
clone size: -; D gene: TRBD2; V gene: TRBV15; J gene: TRBJ2-2; CDR3 DNA: TGTGCCACCAGCAGAGAACTAGCGGGAACCGGGGAGCTGTTTTTT; CDR3 protein: CATSRELAGTGELFF
clone size: few; D gene: -; V gene: TRBV5-1; J gene: TRBJ1-4; CDR3 DNA: TGCGCCAGCAGCTTGGACGGCCACAGTGAAAAACTGTTTTTT; CDR3 protein: CASSLDGHSEKLFF
clone size: -; D gene: -; V gene: TRBV11-2; J gene: TRBJ2-1; CDR3 DNA: TGTGCCAGCAGCCAAGAAAGAGGGAGTGTTACCCATGAGCAGTTCTTC; CDR3 protein: CASSQERGSVTHEQFF
clone size: -; D gene: -; V gene: TRBV4-2; J gene: TRBJ1-2; CDR3 DNA: TGTGCCAGCAGCCAAGAGGCGACGGAATATGGCTACACCTTC; CDR3 protein: CASSQEATEYGYTF
clone size: -; D gene: TRBD1; V gene: TRBV6-6; J gene: TRBJ2-7; CDR3 DNA: TGTGCCAGCAGCCAGCTCGGACAGGCGACTTACGAGCAGTACTTC; CDR3 protein: CASSQLGQATYEQYF
clone size: -; D gene: TRBD2; V gene: TRBV6-6; J gene: TRBJ2-2; CDR3 DNA: TGTGCCACCAAAGACCCGGGGGGCACCGGGGAGCTGTTTTTT; CDR3 protein: CATKDPGGTGELFF
clone size: -; D gene: TRBD1; V gene: TRBV7-8; J gene: TRBJ1-6; CDR3 DNA: TGTGCCAGCAGCCCCCACAGGGGCAGATCACCCCTCCACTTT; CDR3 protein: CASSPHRGRSPLHF
clone size: -; D gene: -; V gene: TRBV30; J gene: TRBJ1-2; CDR3 DNA: TGTGCCTGGAGTGCCGAGGATCGCTACACCTTC; CDR3 protein: CAWSAEDRYTF
clone size: few; D gene: -; V gene: TRBV28; J gene: TRBJ1-4; CDR3 DNA: TGTGCCAGCATTCGCCGATGGGATGAAAAACTGTTTTTT; CDR3 protein: CASIRRWDEKLFF